This TCR beta chain was retrieved from a study of post-analysis software for immune sequencing data. Overall study findings and caveats: In patients, TRBV5-6, TRBV5-1 and TRBV20-1 belonged to roughly 5 TRBV segments found more frequently than in controls.

Unique molecular identifiers featured in each of the TCR beta cDNA libraries. Using its own MiXCR run on the PCR reads, TCRdb lists one record per CDR3 protein. The sample comprises about 430,000 distinct CDR3 sequences, roughly 38% of which are singletons, and 7.6% rests with the top ten. V was clipped by 5 bases and J by 7 bases, with 26 bases between them. The CDR3 loop spans 17 amino acids. CDR1 and CDR2 from the germline V gene are SGHVS and FNYEAQ. A few counts support this clonotype. No antigen is known for it. The sequence derives from a girl aged 2 to 9 with multiple sclerosis. The chain is built from TRBV7-6 and TRBJ1-2, with a weak D call TRBD1 (5 bases). Sample: blood. The CDR3 DNA reads TGTGCCAGCAGCGAGGGACTGCCCGGGGAGTTCGGGCGTGGCTACACCTTC. Translation gives CASSEGLPGEFGRGYTF.